The source of this TCR beta chain is a study of T cell responses to AZD1222 COVID-19 vaccine. As to this clone: Its target is not known.

V was pared by 7 bases and J by 1 base, with 4 bases between. The germline V gene encodes CDR1 MNHEY and CDR2 SVGAGI. The CDR3 length is 11 residues. Profiling relied on immunoSEQ multiplex PCR, and the TCRdb table lists in-frame clones only, not all of them. The sample records fewer than 180,000 clones, 94% being singletons. Findings and caveats of the study: In a largely white British group with more females than males, clonal diversity was possibly underestimated. Unmutated variant regions are reportedly the target of nearly half of TCRs that are spike-specific. Distributed over spike, vaccine-associated CD4 TCRs predominated at 160-218 and 743-854. Spike-specific TCR breadth and depth were elevated following two AZD1222 doses.

The V and J genes are TRBV6-5 and TRBJ1-1, with no clear D. The sequence was obtained from an adult in good health. The starting material was peripheral blood, obtained on day 0 of AZD1222 vaccination. The CDR3 loop reads CASIRNTEAFF. CDR3 nucleotides: TGTGCCAGCATTCGGAACACTGAAGCTTTCTTT.